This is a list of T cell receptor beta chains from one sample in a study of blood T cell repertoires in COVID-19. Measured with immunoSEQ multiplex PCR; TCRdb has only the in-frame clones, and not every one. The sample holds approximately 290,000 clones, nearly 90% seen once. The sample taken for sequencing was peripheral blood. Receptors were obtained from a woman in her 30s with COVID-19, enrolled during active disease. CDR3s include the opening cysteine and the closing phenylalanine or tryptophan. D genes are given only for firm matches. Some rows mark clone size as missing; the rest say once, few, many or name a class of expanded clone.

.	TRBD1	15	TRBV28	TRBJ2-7	TGTGCCAGCAGTTTATTAGCACAGGGGTTCTACGAGCAGTACTTC	CASSLLAQGFYEQYF
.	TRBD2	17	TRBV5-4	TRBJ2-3	TGTGCCAGCTCAAACCTGGGACTAGCGGTATACACAGATACGCAGTATTTT	CASSNLGLAVYTDTQYF
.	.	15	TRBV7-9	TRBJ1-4	TGTGCCAGCAGCTTAATGCGAGCAACTAATGAAAAACTGTTTTTT	CASSLMRATNEKLFF
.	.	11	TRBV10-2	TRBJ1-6	TGCGCCAGCAGTGATCTTACACCCCTCCACTTT	CASSDLTPLHF
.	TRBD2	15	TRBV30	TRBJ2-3	TGTGCCTGGAGTGTACTTAGCGGGGTCCCAGATACGCAGTATTTT	CAWSVLSGVPDTQYF
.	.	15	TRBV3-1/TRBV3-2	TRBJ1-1	TGTGCCAGCAGCCCCAGGGCAGGAATGAACACTGAAGCTTTCTTT	CASSPRAGMNTEAFF
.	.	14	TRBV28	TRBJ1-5	TGTGCCAGCAGTCCCGGCGGGGGGAGTAAGCCCCAGCATTTT	CASSPGGGSKPQHF
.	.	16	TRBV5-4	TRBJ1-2	TGTGCCAGCAGCTTGGCCGGCGGGAGTTACGCGGATGGCTACACCTTC	CASSLAGGSYADGYTF
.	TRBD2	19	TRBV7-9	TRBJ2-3	TGTGCCAGCAGCCCACCTCTAGCGGGGCCCGGGGCTAGCACAGATACGCAGTATTTT	CASSPPLAGPGASTDTQYF
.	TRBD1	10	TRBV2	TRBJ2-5	TGTGCCAGCAGTGAGGGACAGGGGGACTTC	CASSEGQGDF
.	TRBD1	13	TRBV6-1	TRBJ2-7	TGTGCCAGCAGTGAGACAGGGGCGTACGAGCAGTACTTC	CASSETGAYEQYF
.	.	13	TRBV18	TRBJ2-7	TGTGCCAGCTCACCACCGGGCATGCACGAGCAGTACTTC	CASSPPGMHEQYF
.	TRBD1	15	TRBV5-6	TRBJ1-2	TGTGCCAGCAGCCCTGTGACAGGGCCGGTTGATGGCTACACCTTC	CASSPVTGPVDGYTF
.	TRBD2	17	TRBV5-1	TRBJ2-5	TGCGCCAGCAGCTTGGAACTAGCGGGGGGCCGGGGAGAGACCCAGTACTTC	CASSLELAGGRGETQYF
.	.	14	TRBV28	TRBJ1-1	TGTGCCAGCAGTTTCGTGGGGGCGGGCACTGAAGCTTTCTTT	CASSFVGAGTEAFF
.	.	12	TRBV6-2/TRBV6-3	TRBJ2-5	TGTGCCAGCAGTCGTGACTCGCCGTCCCAGTACTTC	CASSRDSPSQYF
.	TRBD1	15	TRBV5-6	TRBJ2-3	TGTGCCAGCAGCGGCGCCGGGACAGGGTGGAATACGCAGTATTTT	CASSGAGTGWNTQYF
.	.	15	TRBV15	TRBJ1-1	TGTGCCACCAGCAGAGATGCGGAGGGAAACACTGAAGCTTTCTTT	CATSRDAEGNTEAFF
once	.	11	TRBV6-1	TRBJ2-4	TGTGCCAGCAGTGAAGAAAAGGGAGAGTACTTC	CASSEEKGEYF
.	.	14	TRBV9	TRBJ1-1	TGTGCCAGCAGCGTAGCAACCGGGAACACTGAAGCTTTCTTT	CASSVATGNTEAFF
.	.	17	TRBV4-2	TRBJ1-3	TGTGCCAGCAGCCAAGATGGCACAGGTTTCTCTGGAAACACCATATATTTT	CASSQDGTGFSGNTIYF
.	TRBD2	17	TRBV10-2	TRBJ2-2	TGCGCCAGCAGTGGGGCTAGCTACGGGGGGAATACCGGGGAGCTGTTTTTT	CASSGASYGGNTGELFF
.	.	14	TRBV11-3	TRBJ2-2	TGTGCCAGCAGCTTAGCCTATCTAGCCGGGGAGCTGTTTTTT	CASSLAYLAGELFF
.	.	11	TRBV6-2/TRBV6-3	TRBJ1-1	TGTGCCAGCAGTCATACAGTAGGAGCTTTCTTT	CASSHTVGAFF
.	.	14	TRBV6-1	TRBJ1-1	TGTGCCAGCAGTGAAGCAGGGAGGAACACTGAAGCTTTCTTT	CASSEAGRNTEAFF
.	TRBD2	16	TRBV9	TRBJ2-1	TGTGCCAGCAGCGTAGCGTCTAGCGGGGGGGCCCGTGAGCAGTTCTTC	CASSVASSGGAREQFF
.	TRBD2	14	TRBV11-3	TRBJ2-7	TGTGCCAGCAGCCACCGGACTAGGCCGCAGGAGCAGTACTTC	CASSHRTRPQEQYF
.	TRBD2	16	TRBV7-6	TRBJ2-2	TGTGCCAGCAGCCCCCAGCTAGCGGAAAACACCGGGGAGCTGTTTTTT	CASSPQLAENTGELFF
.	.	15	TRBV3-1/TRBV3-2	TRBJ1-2	TGTGCCAGCAGCCAAGTAGACACCGCCAACGGTGGCTACACCTTC	CASSQVDTANGGYTF
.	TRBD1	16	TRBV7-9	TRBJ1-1	TGTGCCAGAAAAAAATTGGACAGGGGGGCTGGCACTGAAGCTTTCTTT	CARKKLDRGAGTEAFF
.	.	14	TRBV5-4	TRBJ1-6	TGTGCCAGCAGCCCGGGACAACCCCCAGATCCCCTCCACTTT	CASSPGQPPDPLHF
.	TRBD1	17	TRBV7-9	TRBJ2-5	TGTGCCAGCAGCCAGAATCGACAGGGAATATCCAAGGAGACCCAGTACTTC	CASSQNRQGISKETQYF
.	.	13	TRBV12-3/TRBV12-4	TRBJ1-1	TGTGCCAGCAGTTTAGTAGTGAACACTGAAGCTTTCTTT	CASSLVVNTEAFF
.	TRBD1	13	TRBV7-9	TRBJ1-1	TGTGCCGTACCGACAGGGGGAAATACTGAAGCTTTCTTT	CAVPTGGNTEAFF
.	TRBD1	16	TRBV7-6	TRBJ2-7	TGTGCCAGCAGTCACAACAGGGGAACAACACTCTACGAGCAGTACTTC	CASSHNRGTTLYEQYF
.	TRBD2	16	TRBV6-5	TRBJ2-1	TGTGCCAGCAGTTACCGTAGCGGGAACATTTACAATGAGCAGTTCTTC	CASSYRSGNIYNEQFF
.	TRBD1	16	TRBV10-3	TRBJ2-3	TGTGCCATCAGTGATTCTGGGACAGGTGTCACAGATACGCAGTATTTT	CAISDSGTGVTDTQYF
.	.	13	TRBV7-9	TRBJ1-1	TGTGCCAGCAGCCACAGCTTGGGACTGGGAGCTTTCTTT	CASSHSLGLGAFF
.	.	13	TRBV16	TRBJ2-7	TGTGCCAGCAGTCCGGGACAAGGATACGAGCAGTACTTC	CASSPGQGYEQYF
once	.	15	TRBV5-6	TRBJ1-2	TGTGCCAGCAGCTTGACCGGTCAGGGCTCCTATGGCTACACCTTC	CASSLTGQGSYGYTF
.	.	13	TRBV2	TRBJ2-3	TGTGCCAGCGGTGACTACAGCACAGATACGCAGTATTTT	CASGDYSTDTQYF
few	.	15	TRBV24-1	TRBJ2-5	TGTGCCACCAGTGATTTGGAGGACATCCAAGAGACCCAGTACTTC	CATSDLEDIQETQYF
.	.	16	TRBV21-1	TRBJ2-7	TGTGCCAGCAGCTTCAGGGGCAGGGGTAGCCTCTACGAGCAGTACTTC	CASSFRGRGSLYEQYF
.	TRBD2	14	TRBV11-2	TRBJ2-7	TGTGCCAGCAGCTTAGGACTAGCGGGGCGGGAGCAGTACTTC	CASSLGLAGREQYF
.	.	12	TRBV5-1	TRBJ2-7	TGCGCCAGCAGCGTATCGGGGGACGAGCAGTACTTC	CASSVSGDEQYF
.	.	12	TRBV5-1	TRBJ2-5	TGCGCCAGCAGCTCCGAGGGAGAGACCCAGTACTTC	CASSSEGETQYF
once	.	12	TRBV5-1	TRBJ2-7	TGCGCCAGCAGCTTCACAGGATACGAGCAGTACTTC	CASSFTGYEQYF
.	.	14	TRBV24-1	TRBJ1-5	TGTGCCACCAGTGTCCCAGGGGGCAATCAGCCCCAGCATTTT	CATSVPGGNQPQHF
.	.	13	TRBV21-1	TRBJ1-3	TGTGCCAGCAGCTCAGGGGCTGGAAACACCATATATTTT	CASSSGAGNTIYF
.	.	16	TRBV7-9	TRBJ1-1	TGTGCCAGCAGCTTAGGACGAACCGGGCAGGGCACTGAAGCTTTCTTT	CASSLGRTGQGTEAFF
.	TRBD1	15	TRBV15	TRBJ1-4	TGTGCCACCAGCAGGGGGACAGGGGCTAGGGAAAAACTGTTTTTT	CATSRGTGAREKLFF
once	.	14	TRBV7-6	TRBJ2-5	TGTGCCAGCAGCTTAGCCCTAGCGAGGGAGACCCAGTACTTC	CASSLALARETQYF
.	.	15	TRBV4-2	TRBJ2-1	TGTGCCAGCAGCGCGAGGGATTCCGCTTACAATGAGCAGTTCTTC	CASSARDSAYNEQFF
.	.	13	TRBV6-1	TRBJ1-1	TGTGCCAGCAGTGAGACTCCAGGGGTTGTCGCTTTCTTT	CASSETPGVVAFF
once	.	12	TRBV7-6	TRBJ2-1	TGTGCCAGCAGCTCCTATTACCCTGAGCAGTTCTTC	CASSSYYPEQFF
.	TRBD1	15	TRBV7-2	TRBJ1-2	TGTGCCAGCAGCTTATGGACAGGACAGGGGGCCGGCTACACCTTC	CASSLWTGQGAGYTF
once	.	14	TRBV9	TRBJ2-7	TGTGCCAGCAGCGTAACAGGAACGGGAGACGAGCAGTACTTC	CASSVTGTGDEQYF
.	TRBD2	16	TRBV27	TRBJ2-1	TGTGCCAGCAGCTCATCTGCGGGACTAGCGGCCAATGAGCAGTTCTTC	CASSSSAGLAANEQFF
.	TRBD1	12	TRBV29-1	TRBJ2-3	TGCAGCGTTGTCTCGGGACAGGGGGTGCAGTATTTT	CSVVSGQGVQYF
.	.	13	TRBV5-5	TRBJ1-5	TGTGCCAGCAGCTTCGAAACGGGGCAGCCCCAGCATTTT	CASSFETGQPQHF